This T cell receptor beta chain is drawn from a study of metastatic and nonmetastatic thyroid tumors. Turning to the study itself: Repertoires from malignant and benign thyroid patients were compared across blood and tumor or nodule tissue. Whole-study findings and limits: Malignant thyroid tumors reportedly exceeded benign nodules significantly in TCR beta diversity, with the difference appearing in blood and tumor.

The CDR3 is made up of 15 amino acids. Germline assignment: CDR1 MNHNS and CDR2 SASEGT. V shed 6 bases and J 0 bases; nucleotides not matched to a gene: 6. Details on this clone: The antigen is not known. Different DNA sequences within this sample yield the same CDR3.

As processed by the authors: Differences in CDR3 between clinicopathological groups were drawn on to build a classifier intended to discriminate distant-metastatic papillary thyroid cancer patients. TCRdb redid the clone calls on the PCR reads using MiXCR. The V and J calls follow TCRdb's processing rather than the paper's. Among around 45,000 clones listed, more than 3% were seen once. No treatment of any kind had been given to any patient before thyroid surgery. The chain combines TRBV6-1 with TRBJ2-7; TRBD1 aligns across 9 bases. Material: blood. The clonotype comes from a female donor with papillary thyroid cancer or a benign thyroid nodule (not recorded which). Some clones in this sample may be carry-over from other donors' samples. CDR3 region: CASRRQGDSSYEQYF. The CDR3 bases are TGTGCCAGCAGGAGACAGGGGGACAGCTCCTACGAGCAGTACTTC.